The source of this TCR beta chain is a study of T cells in Graves' hyperthyroidism and ophthalmopathy. Germline lookup yields CDR1 SGHTA and CDR2 FQGNSA. V was clipped by 5 bases and J by 1 base, with 16 bases between them. The CDR3 consists of 16 residues. Researchers took RNA transcripts and amplified the TCR beta CDR3 regions from them. Initially, a first-round RT-PCR of the TCR CDR3 employed the HTBI primer set. Each CDR3 protein is one row after TCRdb ran MiXCR on the multiplex PCR reads. The sample gives about 34,000 distinct CDR3 sequences, about 53% of which show up once; more than 25% is in the top ten.

The rearrangement links TRBV7-2 to TRBJ2-3; D possibly uses TRBD1 or TRBD2 (6 bases each). The sequence was collected from a woman between 40 and 55 years old with Graves' ophthalmopathy. Sequencing was done on a sample of blood. The CDR3 coding sequence is TGTGCCAGCAGCCAAACCTACCGGGGGCGCACAGATACGCAGTATTTT. It translates to CASSQTYRGRTDTQYF.